The T cell receptor beta chain described here comes from a study of T cells in Graves' hyperthyroidism and ophthalmopathy. Lactation, pregnancy, other autoimmune disease or uncontrolled infection led to exclusion of patients. This clonotype was detected ten times or more. Looked up from germline, CDR1 is MNHEY and CDR2 is SVGAGI. V dropped 0 bases and J dropped 9 bases, with 14 bases sitting between them. The CDR3 length is 14 residues. Amplification of TCR beta CDR3 regions was performed using RNA transcripts as template. First-round RT-PCR targeting the TCR CDR3 was performed with the HTBI primer set. TCRdb independently ran MiXCR on the multiplex PCR reads; one entry per CDR3 protein. The sample includes around 580,000 distinct CDR3 sequences, about 45% of them seen just once.

The V and J genes are TRBV6-5 and TRBJ1-2; D unresolved. The clonotype originates from a woman between 18 and 29 years old with Graves' hyperthyroidism. Sequencing used peripheral blood or thyroid tissue (not recorded which). Written as DNA, the CDR3 is TGTGCCAGCAGTTACTCGAAAACCAGCCATCGCTACACCTTC. Protein: CASSYSKTSHRYTF.